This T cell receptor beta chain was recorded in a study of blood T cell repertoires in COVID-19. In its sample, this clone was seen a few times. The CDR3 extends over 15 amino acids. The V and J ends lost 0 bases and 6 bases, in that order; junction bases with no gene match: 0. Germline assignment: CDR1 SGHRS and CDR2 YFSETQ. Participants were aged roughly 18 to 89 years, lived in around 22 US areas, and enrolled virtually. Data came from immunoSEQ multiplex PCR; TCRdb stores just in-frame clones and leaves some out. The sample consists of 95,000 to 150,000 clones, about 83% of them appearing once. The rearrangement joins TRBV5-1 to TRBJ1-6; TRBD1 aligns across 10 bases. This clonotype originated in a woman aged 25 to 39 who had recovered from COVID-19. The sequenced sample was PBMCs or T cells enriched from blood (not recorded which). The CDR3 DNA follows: TGCGCCAGCAGCTTGGGACAGGGGGCTAATTCACCCCTCCACTTT. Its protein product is CASSLGQGANSPLHF.